What follows are 22 T cell receptor beta chains derived from one specimen sequenced in a study of blood T cell repertoires in COVID-19. Clones were sequenced by immunoSEQ multiplex PCR, and TCRdb holds only the in-frame ones, with some missing. The sample carries approximately 160,000 clones, around four fifths recorded once. The specimen sequenced was PBMCs or T cells enriched from blood (not recorded which). These receptors all come from a woman in her fifties or sixties who had recovered from COVID-19.

This clone was detected once. The chain is built from TRBV15 and TRBJ2-5, with D possibly TRBD1 on 5 matching bases. This CDR3 spans 15 amino acids. V was pared by 0 bases and J by 5 bases, with 13 bases between. The germline gives CDR1 LNHNV, CDR2 YYDKDF (reference sequence). The CDR3 loop reads CATSRDLDPGETQYF. The DNA for the CDR3 is TGTGCCACCAGCAGAGATCTCGACCCAGGGGAGACCCAGTACTTC.

V and J are TRBV3-1 (or the pseudogene TRBV3-2) and TRBJ2-7; 7 nucleotides line up with TRBD2. Germline lookup yields CDR1 LGHDT and CDR2 YNNKEL (reference sequence). CDR3 size: 13 residues. V shed 3 bases, J shed 6 bases, and the junction held 5 bases outside the gene matches. CDR3 DNA: TGTGCCAGCAGCCATGGGGAGGGGCGCGAGCAGTACGTC. Its protein product is CASSHGEGREQYV.

The gene calls are TRBV7-2 and TRBJ2-3; 8 nucleotides agree with TRBD1. This CDR3 has 15 residues. Per the germline V gene, CDR1 is SGHTA and CDR2 is FQGNSA. With 5 bases clipped from V and 2 bases from J, the junction kept 6 bases outside the gene matches. The chain's CDR3 is CASSPTDRDTDTQYF. The CDR3 bases are TGTGCCAGCAGCCCTACGGACAGGGACACAGATACGCAGTATTTT.

The chain links TRBV5-1 to TRBJ1-2; possibly TRBD1 for D (6 bases). Trimming took 4 bases from V and 4 from J, leaving 8 bases between them. CDR1 and CDR2 from the germline V gene are SGHRS and YFSETQ. CDR3 length: 12 amino acids. The DNA of the CDR3 is TGCGCCAGCAGCCCGGACAGCTATGGCTACACCTTC. It codes for CASSPDSYGYTF.

This clone was counted a few times. This chain connects TRBV30 to TRBJ1-1; D remains ambiguous. The V gene lost 0 bases and the J gene lost 11 bases, with 10 bases spanning the gap. The germline CDR1 and CDR2 sequences are GTSNPN and SVGIG (reference sequence). CDR3 size: 11 residues. CDR3 residues: CAWSVLRDAFF. In nucleotides, the CDR3 is TGTGCCTGGAGTGTACTTCGCGATGCTTTCTTT.

The chain recombines TRBV9 with TRBJ2-3, with 9 bases aligning to TRBD1. Germline V gene sequence: CDR1 SGDLS, CDR2 YYNGEE. CDR3 length: 13 residues. The ends lost 4 bases at V and 5 bases at J; junction bases unmatched: 2. DNA for the CDR3: TGTGCCAGCAGCATGGACAGGGGAGATACGCAGTATTTT. This encodes CASSMDRGDTQYF.

V is TRBV3-1 (or the pseudogene TRBV3-2) and J is TRBJ2-2; D is undetermined. The germline CDR1 and CDR2 sequences are LGHDT and YNNKEL (reference sequence). V shed 3 bases and J shed 6 bases, with 8 bases lying between them. CDR3 length: 13 amino acids. CDR3 coding DNA: TGTGCCAGCAGCCAGGAAACAGCCGGGGAGCTGTTTTTT. Translating it yields CASSQETAGELFF.

The chain carries TRBV30 and TRBJ2-3; 7 nucleotides line up with TRBD1. The ends lost 5 bases at V and 2 bases at J; junction bases unmatched: 1. Germline V gene lookup returns CDR1 GTSNPN and CDR2 SVGIG (reference sequence). The CDR3 consists of 12 residues. Here the CDR3 reads CAWGQVTDTQYF. The CDR3 DNA reads TGTGCCTGGGGACAGGTCACAGATACGCAGTATTTT. Full variable domain (missing parts from reference TRBV30 and TRBJ2-3): SQTIHQWPATLVQPVGSPLSLECTVEGTSNPNLYWYRQAAGRGLQLLFYSVGIGQISSEVPQNLSASRPQDRQFILSSKKLLLSDSGFYLCAWGQVTDTQYFGPGTRLTVL.

The chain recombines TRBV6-5 with TRBJ1-2; weak D call: TRBD1 (5 bases). Germline CDR1 and CDR2: MNHEY and SVGAGI. Trimming took off 6 bases at V and 2 bases at J, with 16 bases between the two ends. This CDR3 comprises 15 residues. CDR3 protein: CASSPAIRTNYGYTF. Here the CDR3 DNA reads TGTGCCAGCAGCCCCGCCATAAGGACAAACTATGGCTACACCTTC.

This chain's CDR3 is CASSLGAISGGRTEAFF. Here the CDR3 DNA reads TGTGCCAGCAGCTTGGGAGCGATTTCAGGGGGCCGCACTGAAGCTTTCTTT. The V and J genes are TRBV5-4 and TRBJ1-1; 8 bases are a match to TRBD1. Germline V gene lookup returns CDR1 SGHNT and CDR2 YYREEE (reference sequence). This CDR3 is built from 17 residues. The ends lost 0 bases at V and 4 bases at J; junction bases unmatched: 11.

The chain joins TRBV21-1 to TRBJ2-7; the table's D gene call, TRBD2, was not cross checked with the DNA. TRBV21-1 is assigned pseudogene status. The CDR3 loop spans 14 amino acids. The CDR3 spells CASSNVTSGGRQYV. CDR3 sequence (DNA): TGTGCCAGCAGCAACGTAACTAGCGGGGGGCGGCAGTACGTC.

This clone was observed a handful of times. This chain joins TRBV3-1 (or the pseudogene TRBV3-2) and TRBJ1-2; the match to TRBD1 covers 10 bases. Per the germline V gene, CDR1 is LGHDT and CDR2 is YNNKEL (reference sequence). There are 16 residues in the CDR3. V lost 4 bases and J lost 2; bases outside the gene matches: 7. CDR3 coding DNA: TGTGCCAGCAGCCTCTCGCCGACAGGGGGCAACTATGGCTACACCTTC. Translated: CASSLSPTGGNYGYTF.

The chain has TRBV11-3 and TRBJ1-1; tentative D call: TRBD1 (6 bases). Between the trimmed V and J ends, which lost 0 bases and 5 bases, there was a span of 10 bases. The V gene's germline CDR1 is SGHNT and CDR2 YENEEA. The CDR3 runs 14 residues. CDR3 DNA: TGTGCCAGCAGCTTAGATGGGGGCCAGACTGAAGCTTTCTTT. Protein sequence: CASSLDGGQTEAFF.

This sequence joins TRBV20-1 and TRBJ1-1, with D possibly being TRBD1 (6 bases). From germline, CDR1 is DFQATT and CDR2 SNEGSKA (reference sequence). This CDR3 has 10 amino acids. V lost 4 bases to trimming and J lost 11 bases, with 11 bases between them. As DNA, the CDR3 is TGCAGTGCTAATGTACAGGGCGCTTTCTTT. It yields the protein CSANVQGAFF.

This chain uses TRBV7-8 with TRBJ1-6; D call uncertain. Per the germline V gene, CDR1 is SGHVS and CDR2 is FQNEAQ. There are 15 residues in the CDR3. Trimming left V 5 bases short and J 0 bases short, with 8 bases between. The CDR3 protein is CASSQRSSYNSPLHF. The CDR3, as DNA: TGTGCCAGCAGCCAGAGGAGCTCCTATAATTCACCCCTCCACTTT.

V usage is TRBV7-2 and J usage is TRBJ1-3; 8 bases map to TRBD1. In germline, CDR1 is SGHTA, CDR2 FQGNSA. This CDR3 region has 16 residues. With 4 bases clipped from V and 0 bases from J, the junction kept 5 bases outside the gene matches. Here the CDR3 reads CASSSGQGTSGNTIYF. The CDR3 nucleotides are TGTGCCAGCAGCTCAGGACAGGGTACCTCTGGAAACACCATATATTTT.

The V and J genes are TRBV9 and TRBJ2-5; the match to TRBD2 covers 11 bases. This CDR3 is 13 amino acids long. Germline loops: CDR1 SGDLS, CDR2 YYNGEE. The chain's CDR3 is CPSSGRKDETQYF. CDR3 nucleotides: TGTCCTTCTAGCGGGAGGAAGGATGAGACCCAGTACTTC.

The chain is built from TRBV7-9 and TRBJ1-5; 8 bases map to TRBD1. Unmatched junction bases numbered 7, after V lost 5 bases and J lost 7 bases. CDR3 length: 14 residues. The germline V gene has CDR1 SEHNR and CDR2 FQNEAQ (reference sequence). CDR3 coding DNA: TGTGCCAGCAGCCTAGGACAGGGCGAACAGCCCCAGCATTTT. This codes for CASSLGQGEQPQHF. Drawing the rest from reference TRBV7-9 and TRBJ1-5, the complete variable domain is DTGVSQNPRHKITKRGQNVTFRCDPISEHNRLYWYRQTLGQGPEFLTYFQNEAQLEKSRLLSDRFSAERPKGSFSTLEIQRTEQGDSAMYLCASSLGQGEQPQHFGDGTRLSIL.

CDR3 nucleotides: TGTGCCAGCAGCAAGACTAGCGGGAGACATGGGGGGACAGATACGCAGTATTTT. It translates to CASSKTSGRHGGTDTQYF. The chain combines TRBV11-3 with TRBJ2-3, with 12 bases that match TRBD2. The CDR3 runs to 18 residues. Germline V lookup: CDR1 SGHNT, CDR2 YENEEA. V trimming: 5 bases; J trimming: 3 bases; junction bases outside the gene matches: 12.

The gene calls are TRBV29-1 and TRBJ2-2; D might be TRBD2 (7 bases). Germline values: CDR1 SQVTM, CDR2 ANQGSEA. V was clipped by 5 bases and J by 0 bases, with 13 bases between them. There are 15 residues in the CDR3. CDR3 nucleotide sequence: TGCAGCGTTCTTTCGGGGGGCGCGAACACCGGGGAGCTGTTTTTT. Protein: CSVLSGGANTGELFF.

The chain uses TRBV11-3 and TRBJ2-2, with TRBD2 as a possible D gene (6 bases). From germline, CDR1 is SGHNT and CDR2 YENEEA. The CDR3 is 17 amino acids. Trimming shortened V by 1 base and J by 4 bases, and 16 bases separated the two germline ends. Here the CDR3 reads CASSLVWRDGGTGELFF. The DNA of the CDR3 is TGTGCCAGCAGCTTAGTTTGGCGGGACGGGGGCACCGGGGAGCTGTTTTTT.

This chain joins TRBV7-2 and TRBJ2-6, with no clear D. Germline CDR1 and CDR2: SGHTA and FQGNSA. The V end lost 5 bases, the J end lost 4 bases, and 9 bases lay between the germline ends. CDR3 length: 14 amino acids. The CDR3 nucleotides read TGTGCCAGCAGCCATCCCTACGGGGCCAACGTCCTGACTTTC. Translation: CASSHPYGANVLTF.